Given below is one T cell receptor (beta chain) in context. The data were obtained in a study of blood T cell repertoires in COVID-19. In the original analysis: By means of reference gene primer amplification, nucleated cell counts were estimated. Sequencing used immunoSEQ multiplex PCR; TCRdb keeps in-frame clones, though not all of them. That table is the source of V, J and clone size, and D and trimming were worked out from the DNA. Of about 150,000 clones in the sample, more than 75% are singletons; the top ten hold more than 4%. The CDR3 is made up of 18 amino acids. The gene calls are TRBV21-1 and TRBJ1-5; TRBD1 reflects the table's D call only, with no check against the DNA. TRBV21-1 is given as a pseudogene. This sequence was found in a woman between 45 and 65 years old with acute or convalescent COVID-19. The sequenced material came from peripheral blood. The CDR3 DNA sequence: TGTGCCAGCAGCAAAGACACCAGATCCGCTTATAGCAATCAGCCCCAGCATTTT. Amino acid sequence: CASSKDTRSAYSNQPQHF.